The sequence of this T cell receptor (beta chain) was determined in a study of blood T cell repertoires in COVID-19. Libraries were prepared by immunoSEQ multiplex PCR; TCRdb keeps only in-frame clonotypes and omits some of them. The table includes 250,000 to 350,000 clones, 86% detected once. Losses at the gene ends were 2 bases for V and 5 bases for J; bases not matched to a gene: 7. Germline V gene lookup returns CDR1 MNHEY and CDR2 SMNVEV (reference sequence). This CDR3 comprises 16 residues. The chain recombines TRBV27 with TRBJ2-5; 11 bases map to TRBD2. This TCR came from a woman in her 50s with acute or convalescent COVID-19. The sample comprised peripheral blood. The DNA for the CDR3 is TGTGCCAGCAGTTTAGGACTAGCGGGTGCTGCGGAGACCCAGTACTTC. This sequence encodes CASSLGLAGAAETQYF.